The 22 T cell receptor beta chains in this list originate from one sample, sequenced in a study of T cells in Graves' hyperthyroidism and ophthalmopathy (dated by TCRdb to the late 2010s). The library was prepared using multiplex PCR. This sample was sequenced with an Illumina HiSeq 2000. The TCR beta CDR3 regions were amplified from the RNA transcripts. The TCR CDR3 was subjected to a first round of RT-PCR using the HTBI primer set and the Qiagen OneStep RT-PCR kit. Using fastp trimming at Q25 and MiXCR clonotype assembly, TCRdb reanalyzed the public sequencing data and kept in-frame beta chains. Rows are unified per CDR3 protein, each entry keeping the most common DNA and genes. Recorded for this sample are about 350,000 distinct CDR3 sequences; roughly 13% of them occurred a single time. The ten largest clonotypes hold around 23% of the sample. Sequencing input: blood. The receptors originated from a woman aged 25 to 39 with Graves' hyperthyroidism.

V is TRBV12-3 or TRBV12-4 and J is TRBJ2-1; 10 bases line up with TRBD1. This CDR3 contains 15 residues. V shed 6 bases and J 4 bases; nucleotides not matched to a gene: 6. CDR3 residues: CASSRDRGKYNEQFF. The CDR3 region has the DNA TGTGCCAGCAGCAGGGACAGGGGTAAATACAATGAGCAGTTCTTC.

This clonotype was recorded many times. The genes are TRBV2 and TRBJ1-2; 7 bases are shared with TRBD1. This CDR3 region has 16 residues. Germline V gives CDR1 SNHLY, CDR2 FYNNEI. The J segment lost 3 bases and the V segment lost 9 bases, leaving 16 bases of the junction unmatched. This CDR3 is CARERRQGPEYYGYTF. The CDR3 DNA sequence: TGTGCCAGAGAACGCCGACAGGGACCCGAATACTATGGCTACACCTTC.

This clonotype has more than one count but fewer than ten. V usage is TRBV30 and J usage is TRBJ2-2, with unresolved D. Germline V gene data show CDR1 as GTSNPN and CDR2 as SVGIG (reference sequence). CDR3 length: 12 residues. Between the trimmed V and J ends, which lost 5 bases and 6 bases, there was a span of 10 bases. The CDR3 loop is CAWASFAGELFF. CDR3 DNA sequence: TGTGCCTGGGCCAGCTTTGCCGGGGAGCTGTTTTTT.

There are many counts of this clonotype. The V gene is TRBV19, the J gene TRBJ2-2, with 14 bases aligning to TRBD2. Germline values: CDR1 LNHDA, CDR2 SQIVND (reference sequence). V was clipped by 5 bases and J by 1 base; unmatched bases: 6. The CDR3 is 18 residues long. The DNA for the CDR3 is TGTGCCAGTAGTCCCCAGGGACTAGCGGGAGAGAACACCGGGGAGCTGTTTTTT. The encoded protein is CASSPQGLAGENTGELFF.

Ten or more counts support this clonotype. The chain has TRBV27 and TRBJ1-5, with 9 bases that match TRBD1. V was clipped by 6 bases and J by 5 bases; unmatched bases: 8. CDR1 is MNHEY and CDR2 is SMNVEV in the germline V gene (reference sequence). This CDR3 region has 15 residues. The CDR3 nucleotides read TGTGCCAGCAGCCATACCGGGACAGGGCATCAGCCCCAGCATTTT. Amino acids: CASSHTGTGHQPQHF.

Many counts were recorded for this clonotype. This chain joins TRBV28 and TRBJ2-7, with 12 bases aligning to TRBD2. The CDR3 consists of 16 residues. The junction had 7 bases not matched to a gene; V was cut back by 4 bases and J by 3 bases. Germline V gene lookup returns CDR1 MDHEN and CDR2 SYDVKM. The CDR3 nucleotides are TGTGCCAGCAGTTCCACCGGACTAGCGGGGCACTACGAGCAGTACTTC. Amino acids: CASSSTGLAGHYEQYF.

As to this clonotype: This sequence may be a read error, since a much larger clone differs from it by one base. The chain joins TRBV12-3 or TRBV12-4 to TRBJ2-5, with D tentatively TRBD1 or TRBD2 (5 bases each). V shed 6 bases and J shed 4 bases, with 15 bases lying between them. This CDR3 region has 14 residues. The CDR3 reads CASRLLGVGETQYF. In DNA, the CDR3 is TGTGCCAGCAGGTTATTGGGGGTAGGAGAGACCCAGTACTTC.

This chain joins TRBV3-1 and TRBJ2-5, with no clear D. V lost 0 bases, J lost 2 bases, and 10 bases lay in between. There are 15 residues in the CDR3. Germline CDR1 and CDR2: LGHDT and YNNKEL (reference sequence). CDR3 nucleotides: TGTGCCAGCAGCCAAGATTGGGAACAGCAAGAGACCCAGTACTTC. Protein product: CASSQDWEQQETQYF.

This clonotype has a handful of counts. J is TRBJ2-3 and V is TRBV5-5, with D maybe TRBD1 (6 bases). This CDR3 has 13 residues. The germline V and J ends were trimmed by 5 bases and 5 bases, with 12 bases remaining between them. Per germline, CDR1 SGHKS and CDR2 YYEKEE (reference sequence). CDR3 sequence (DNA): TGTGCCAGCAGACTTACAGGGATAGATACGCAGTATTTT. It translates to CASRLTGIDTQYF. Complete variable domain (other parts from reference TRBV5-5 and TRBJ2-3): DAGVTQSPTHLIKTRGQQVTLRCSPISGHKSVSWYQQVLGQGPQFIFQYYEKEERGRGNFPDRFSARQFPNYSSELNVNALLLGDSALYLCASRLTGIDTQYFGPGTRLTVL.

This clonotype has a count of ten or more. J is TRBJ2-1 and V is TRBV6-2 or TRBV6-3, with 9 bases aligning to TRBD1. The CDR3 covers 12 residues. The germline V gene has CDR1 MNHEY and CDR2 SVGEGT. With 6 bases clipped from V and 7 bases from J, the junction kept 1 base outside the gene matches. The CDR3 bases are TGTGCCAGCAGCGACAGGGGGAATGAGCAGTTCTTC. Translation gives CASSDRGNEQFF.

Only a few counts were recorded for this clonotype. J is TRBJ2-3 and V is TRBV7-9, with 9 bases fitting TRBD1. From germline, CDR1 is SEHNR and CDR2 FQNEAQ (reference sequence). This CDR3 is built from 14 residues. V was pared by 10 bases and J by 3 bases, with 8 bases of the junction left unmatched. Written as DNA, the CDR3 is TGTGCCAACGGGGGACAGGGAGCGACAGATACGCAGTATTTT. Its protein is CANGGQGATDTQYF.

A note on this clonotype: At one of its ends the junction is not consistent with the germline gene, which may arise from a read error. The V call is TRBV12-3 or TRBV12-4, the J call TRBJ2-2; D is undetermined. CDR3 length: 15 amino acids. The chain's CDR3 is CASTLPWPNTGQLFF. CDR3 coding DNA: TGTGCCAGCACCCTTCCGTGGCCGAACACCGGGCAGCTGTTTTTT.

There are a few counts of this clonotype. The junction shows a germline mismatch at one end, possibly a read error. The gene calls are TRBV28 and TRBJ2-4; tentatively, D is TRBD1 or TRBD2 (6 bases each). Germline lookup yields CDR1 MDHEN and CDR2 SYDVKM. The CDR3 sequence is 12 residues long. The CDR3 region is CASTQRKGGLHF. The CDR3 DNA reads TGTGCCAGCACGCAAAGGAAGGGGGGACTCCACTTC.

This clonotype appeared many times. The chain recombines TRBV2 with TRBJ2-7; D is unclear. The CDR3 loop spans 13 amino acids. Between the trimmed V and J ends, which lost 3 bases and 3 bases, there was a span of 9 bases. From germline, CDR1 is SNHLY and CDR2 FYNNEI. The CDR3 loop reads CASSDESFYEQYF. Written as DNA, the CDR3 is TGTGCCAGCAGTGATGAGTCTTTCTACGAGCAGTACTTC.

This chain uses TRBV27 with TRBJ2-1, with D uncertain. The CDR3 loop spans 13 amino acids. V gave up 8 bases and J gave up 1 base, with 9 bases separating them. Looked up from germline, CDR1 is MNHEY and CDR2 is SMNVEV (reference sequence). The CDR3 reads CASGRQSYNEQFF. CDR3 sequence (DNA): TGTGCCAGCGGGCGCCAGTCCTACAATGAGCAGTTCTTC.

The sample holds a few counts of this clonotype. The chain recombines TRBV28 with TRBJ1-1; D not resolved. V lost 5 bases to trimming and J lost 7 bases, with 14 bases between them. Germline loops: CDR1 MDHEN, CDR2 SYDVKM. The CDR3 consists of 13 residues. The CDR3 nucleotides are TGTGCCAGCAGTACCAGGATTGGAGTTGAAGCTTTCTTT. Translation: CASSTRIGVEAFF.

This clonotype has at least ten counts. The chain joins TRBV29-1 to TRBJ1-1; no clear D. CDR1 is SQVTM and CDR2 is ANQGSEA in the germline V gene. This CDR3 is built from 14 residues. Trimming left V 4 bases short and J 1 base short, with 13 bases between. As DNA, the CDR3 is TGCAGCGTTGCTGCGGGCACAACGAACACTGAAGCTTTCTTT. As protein: CSVAAGTTNTEAFF.

The chain couples TRBV5-1 to TRBJ2-5; TRBD2 matches 8 bases. Germline trimming cut 7 bases from V and 5 bases from J; bases unmatched to any gene: 13. This CDR3 contains 15 residues. Looked up from germline, CDR1 is SGHRS and CDR2 is YFSETQ. The CDR3: CASYNPGLGLETQYF. Here the CDR3 DNA reads TGCGCCAGCTATAACCCGGGACTAGGGCTCGAGACCCAGTACTTC. The whole variable domain, remainder taken from reference TRBV5-1 and TRBJ2-5, is KAGVTQTPRYLIKTRGQQVTLSCSPISGHRSVSWYQQTPGQGLQFLFEYFSETQRNKGNFPGRFSGRQFSNSRSEMNVSTLELGDSALYLCASYNPGLGLETQYFGPGTRLLVL.

This clonotype was detected many times. CDR3 bases: TGTGCCAGCAGCTTCCTTCAGGGGAACTATGGCTACACCTTC. This gives the protein CASSFLQGNYGYTF. J is TRBJ1-2 and V is TRBV28; TRBD1 is a possible D gene (6 bases). There are 14 residues in the CDR3. Trimming left V 6 bases short and J 2 bases short, with 13 bases between. CDR1 and CDR2 (germline): MDHEN, SYDVKM.

This clonotype was found a few times. J is TRBJ1-4 and V is TRBV9, with a possible D match to TRBD1 (5 bases). Per germline, CDR1 SGDLS and CDR2 YYNGEE. The CDR3 runs to 16 residues. V was shortened by 4 bases and J by 7 bases, with 20 bases between the two germline ends. This CDR3 is CASSPSRRGRGEKLFF. The CDR3 DNA is TGTGCCAGCAGCCCTAGTCGGCGGGGACGGGGTGAAAAACTGTTTTTT.

This clonotype has just a few counts. The gene calls are TRBV11-2 and TRBJ2-7, with 8 positions matching TRBD1. Germline values: CDR1 SGHAT, CDR2 FQNNGV. Trimming at V came to 5 bases and at J to 5 bases, leaving 14 bases not matched to a gene. CDR3 length: 16 amino acids. DNA of the CDR3: TGTGCCAGCAGCCCGCGGACAGGGCGTCTTGGAGACGAGCAGTACTTC. Translation: CASSPRTGRLGDEQYF.

This clonotype appeared many times. The J gene is TRBJ2-5, the V gene TRBV11-2, with D perhaps matching TRBD2 (5 bases). The germline V gene has CDR1 SGHAT and CDR2 FQNNGV. V lost 0 bases and J lost 6, with 17 bases in between. CDR3 size: 16 residues. The DNA of the CDR3 is TGTGCCAGCAGCTTAGAGGTTAGGCGGGCCGTGAAGACCCAGTACTTC. It specifies CASSLEVRRAVKTQYF. Using reference TRBV11-2 and TRBJ2-5 for the parts outside the CDR3, the full variable domain is EAGVAQSPRYKIIEKRQSVAFWCNPISGHATLYWYQQILGQGPKLLIQFQNNGVVDDSQLPKDRFSAERLKGVDSTLKIQPAKLEDSAVYLCASSLEVRRAVKTQYFGPGTRLLVL.